This TCR beta chain was sequenced in a study of cytomegalovirus exposure and HLA in healthy donors. Study context: There were under 130 million unique TCR beta sequences, drawn from about 200 million T cells, in an earlier analysis. Unique TCRs from HLA-typed donors, roughly 89 million of them, were held in an early data release.

As for this clone: Its specificity is unknown.

Overall study results and limits: A later analysis reportedly found that, within productive TCRs, an Asian-associated ancestry cluster had fewer N-insertions than the mean observed across the approximately 660 donors. One variant, a missense change in DCLRE1C, was linked in a later analysis to TCR beta V- and J-gene trimming.

PCR employed 60 Vbeta and 13 Jbeta primers. Assay used: immunoSEQ multiplex PCR; TCRdb lists only in-frame clones, some missing. The sample has over 95,000 clones, roughly 67% seen once. This CDR3 contains 15 residues. Germline values: CDR1 SGHDT, CDR2 YYEEEE. V lost 4 bases to trimming and J lost 4 bases; unmatched junction nucleotides: 10. The sequence was collected from a man between 18 and 35 years old in good health and CMV-seropositive. The material sequenced was PBMCs. This chain connects TRBV5-6 to TRBJ1-1, with 7 bases fitting TRBD1. CDR3 amino acids: CASSTWTGSGTEAFF. The CDR3 DNA reads as TGTGCCAGCAGCACCTGGACAGGTTCGGGCACTGAAGCTTTCTTT.